These T cell receptor beta chains were read from a single sample in a study of early T cells in non-severe SARS-CoV-2 infection. A single record per CDR3 protein comes from TCRdb applying MiXCR to the 5' RACE reads. This sample has about 33,000 distinct CDR3 sequences, with 4.7% found just once. Input material: whole blood. These receptors originate from an adult who was a healthcare worker with PCR-confirmed SARS-CoV-2 infection or an uninfected control (not recorded which). Both conserved end residues are part of each CDR3. The D gene is left open where the match is weak. Clone size is not always given. Where it is, it says once, few, many or a class for expanded clones.

D gene: -
clone size: medium-sized
J gene: TRBJ2-1
V gene: TRBV20-1
CDR3 DNA: TGCAGTGCCTTCAGGGGGGAGTACAATGAGCAGTTCTTC
CDR3 protein: CSAFRGEYNEQFF

D gene: -
clone size: many
J gene: TRBJ1-5
V gene: TRBV9
CDR3 DNA: TGTGCCAGCAGCGTCGGGCCAGGGAGCAATCAGCCCCAGCATTTT
CDR3 protein: CASSVGPGSNQPQHF

D gene: -
clone size: few
J gene: TRBJ1-2
V gene: TRBV4-3
CDR3 DNA: TGCGCCAGCAGCCAAGATAGGTCGGAATATGGCTACACCTTC
CDR3 protein: CASSQDRSEYGYTF

D gene: -
clone size: medium-sized
J gene: TRBJ2-4
V gene: TRBV28
CDR3 DNA: TGTGCCAGCAGTTTATTTGTCGGCAAAAACATTCAGTACTTC
CDR3 protein: CASSLFVGKNIQYF

D gene: -
clone size: few
J gene: TRBJ2-7
V gene: TRBV20-1
CDR3 DNA: TGCAGTGCCCCCTCGTTGAGGGCCGAGCAGTACTTC
CDR3 protein: CSAPSLRAEQYF

D gene: TRBD2
clone size: many
J gene: TRBJ2-3
V gene: TRBV10-3
CDR3 DNA: TGTGCCACAGGGACTAGGACAGATACGCAGTATTTT
CDR3 protein: CATGTRTDTQYF

D gene: -
clone size: many
J gene: TRBJ1-2
V gene: TRBV3-1
CDR3 DNA: TGTGCCAGCAGCCAAGGAGCGAACTATGGCTACACCTTC
CDR3 protein: CASSQGANYGYTF

D gene: -
clone size: many
J gene: TRBJ1-2
V gene: TRBV5-4
CDR3 DNA: TGTGCCAGCAGCTTGTACAGGGAGCTGTATGGCTACACCTTC
CDR3 protein: CASSLYRELYGYTF

D gene: TRBD1
clone size: many
J gene: TRBJ2-1
V gene: TRBV18
CDR3 DNA: TGTGCCAGCTCACTGGGACAGGGGTACGGTGAGCAGTTCTTC
CDR3 protein: CASSLGQGYGEQFF

D gene: TRBD2
clone size: few
J gene: TRBJ2-5
V gene: TRBV27
CDR3 DNA: TGTGCCAGCCGGCCCCCAAAGCGGGGGTTGGTGGAGACCCAGTACTTC
CDR3 protein: CASRPPKRGLVETQYF

D gene: -
clone size: few
J gene: TRBJ2-1
V gene: TRBV27
CDR3 DNA: TGTGCCAGCAGTTTGGGGTTTAGCTCCTACAATGAGCAGTTCTTC
CDR3 protein: CASSLGFSSYNEQFF

D gene: -
clone size: many
J gene: TRBJ2-5
V gene: TRBV7-9
CDR3 DNA: TGTGCCAGCAGCCCTAGCAGCCAAGAGACCCAGTACTTC
CDR3 protein: CASSPSSQETQYF

D gene: -
clone size: few
J gene: TRBJ2-5
V gene: TRBV11-2
CDR3 DNA: TGTGCCAGCAGCTTGTTGTTCCGGTTCTCAGAGACCCAGTACTTC
CDR3 protein: CASSLLFRFSETQYF

D gene: TRBD1
clone size: few
J gene: TRBJ1-2
V gene: TRBV18
CDR3 DNA: TGTGCCAGCTCCGACAGGGGCTATGGCTACACCTTC
CDR3 protein: CASSDRGYGYTF

D gene: TRBD2
clone size: many
J gene: TRBJ2-1
V gene: TRBV5-1
CDR3 DNA: TGTGCCAGCAGCGGACTAGCGGGGGCTTACAATGAGCAGTTCTTC
CDR3 protein: CASSGLAGAYNEQFF

D gene: -
clone size: many
J gene: TRBJ2-3
V gene: TRBV12-3/TRBV12-4
CDR3 DNA: TGTGCCAGCAGTTTATGGCGGACTACCGAAGATACGCAGTATTTT
CDR3 protein: CASSLWRTTEDTQYF

D gene: TRBD2
clone size: many
J gene: TRBJ2-3
V gene: TRBV20-1
CDR3 DNA: TGCAGTGCTAGTCTCCTAGCGGGGGGCCTTAGCACAGATACGCAGTATTTT
CDR3 protein: CSASLLAGGLSTDTQYF

D gene: -
clone size: many
J gene: TRBJ1-4
V gene: TRBV20-1
CDR3 DNA: TGCAGTGCTAGAGAAAGACAAGGGCATGAAAAACTGTTTTTT
CDR3 protein: CSARERQGHEKLFF

D gene: -
clone size: few
J gene: TRBJ2-3
V gene: TRBV10-3
CDR3 DNA: TGTGCCATCAGTTCGACTAGTTTTACGCAGTATTTT
CDR3 protein: CAISSTSFTQYF

D gene: -
clone size: many
J gene: TRBJ1-2
V gene: TRBV12-3/TRBV12-4
CDR3 DNA: TGTGCCAGCAGTCCCGGTAGACAGCGTGGCTACACCTTC
CDR3 protein: CASSPGRQRGYTF

D gene: -
clone size: few
J gene: TRBJ2-7
V gene: TRBV7-8
CDR3 DNA: TGTGCCAGCAGCTTAGCGTCTCAGGGCACCTACGAGCAGTACTTC
CDR3 protein: CASSLASQGTYEQYF

D gene: TRBD1
clone size: many
J gene: TRBJ2-1
V gene: TRBV5-3
CDR3 DNA: TGTGCCAGTCCAACCAAACTCGGACAGGGCGATCCTTACAATGAGCAGTTCTTC
CDR3 protein: CASPTKLGQGDPYNEQFF

D gene: -
clone size: -
J gene: TRBJ2-4
V gene: TRBV12-3/TRBV12-4
CDR3 DNA: TGTGCCAGCAGTTTAGCAGGCGCCAAAAACATTCAGTACTTC
CDR3 protein: CASSLAGAKNIQYF

D gene: -
clone size: many
J gene: TRBJ1-6
V gene: TRBV7-2
CDR3 DNA: TGTGCCAGCAGCCCTGGGGGCGGATTGTCCTATAATTCACCCCTCCACTTT
CDR3 protein: CASSPGGGLSYNSPLHF

D gene: -
clone size: few
J gene: TRBJ2-3
V gene: TRBV2
CDR3 DNA: TGTGCCAGCAGCCAGGGAACGGGTACGCAGTATTTT
CDR3 protein: CASSQGTGTQYF

D gene: -
clone size: -
J gene: TRBJ2-3
V gene: TRBV18
CDR3 DNA: TGTGCCAGCTTACCGGGGCCGACGCGCACGCAGTATTTT
CDR3 protein: CASLPGPTRTQYF

D gene: TRBD2
clone size: many
J gene: TRBJ2-3
V gene: TRBV24-1
CDR3 DNA: TGTGCCACCAGTGATCCTGGACTAGCGAGCACAGATACGCAGTATTTT
CDR3 protein: CATSDPGLASTDTQYF

D gene: -
clone size: many
J gene: TRBJ1-1
V gene: TRBV29-1
CDR3 DNA: TGCAGCGTTGATTCAGGGGTGAGGACTGAAGCTTTCTTT
CDR3 protein: CSVDSGVRTEAFF

D gene: -
clone size: -
J gene: TRBJ2-7
V gene: TRBV4-1
CDR3 DNA: TGCGCCAGCAGCCAAGCCGAGGGGACGTTATCCTACGAGCAGTACTTC
CDR3 protein: CASSQAEGTLSYEQYF

D gene: -
clone size: many
J gene: TRBJ2-7
V gene: TRBV29-1
CDR3 DNA: TGCAGCGTTGAGATTGTTGGAGGCTACGAGCAGTACTTC
CDR3 protein: CSVEIVGGYEQYF

D gene: -
clone size: many
J gene: TRBJ1-6
V gene: TRBV27
CDR3 DNA: TGTGCCAGCAGTTTAATCGGGGATCTGGATTCACCCCTCCACTTT
CDR3 protein: CASSLIGDLDSPLHF

D gene: -
clone size: many
J gene: TRBJ2-7
V gene: TRBV9
CDR3 DNA: TGTGCCAGCAGCGTAGCCGACAGATGGGAGCAGTACTTC
CDR3 protein: CASSVADRWEQYF

D gene: -
clone size: many
J gene: TRBJ1-6
V gene: TRBV29-1
CDR3 DNA: TGCAGCGCTCGCCGGGACACAGATTCACCCCTCCACTTT
CDR3 protein: CSARRDTDSPLHF

D gene: TRBD2
clone size: many
J gene: TRBJ2-1
V gene: TRBV4-3
CDR3 DNA: TGCGCCAGCAGCCCTACTTTCGGGGGGGCCTTAAGCTCCTACAATGAGCAGTTCTTC
CDR3 protein: CASSPTFGGALSSYNEQFF

D gene: -
clone size: few
J gene: TRBJ2-1
V gene: TRBV7-2
CDR3 DNA: TGTGCCAGCAGCTTACTGGGTAAGGGGAATGAGCAGTTCTTC
CDR3 protein: CASSLLGKGNEQFF

D gene: -
clone size: many
J gene: TRBJ2-7
V gene: TRBV7-2
CDR3 DNA: TGTGCCAGCAGCTTAGGGGGACAACCCTACGAGCAGTACTTC
CDR3 protein: CASSLGGQPYEQYF

D gene: -
clone size: many
J gene: TRBJ1-1
V gene: TRBV7-2
CDR3 DNA: TGTGCCAGCAGCTTAGTCGTGGGGGGTGCAACTGAAGCTTTCTTT
CDR3 protein: CASSLVVGGATEAFF

D gene: -
clone size: many
J gene: TRBJ2-7
V gene: TRBV6-6
CDR3 DNA: TGTGCCGGCAGTTTATCGGGGTCCGAGCAGTACTTC
CDR3 protein: CAGSLSGSEQYF

D gene: -
clone size: few
J gene: TRBJ2-7
V gene: TRBV11-2
CDR3 DNA: TGTGCCAGCGCACAAGGGACGGATCGCGAGCAGTACTTC
CDR3 protein: CASAQGTDREQYF

D gene: TRBD2
clone size: many
J gene: TRBJ2-7
V gene: TRBV7-2
CDR3 DNA: TGTGCCAGCAGCTTAGGGCCTAGCGGGTCGACCTACGAGCAGTACTTC
CDR3 protein: CASSLGPSGSTYEQYF

D gene: -
clone size: many
J gene: TRBJ2-1
V gene: TRBV7-6
CDR3 DNA: TGTGCCAGCAGCTTAGCGGGGATTCCTCTTAATGAGCAGTTCTTC
CDR3 protein: CASSLAGIPLNEQFF

D gene: TRBD2
clone size: many
J gene: TRBJ2-2
V gene: TRBV9
CDR3 DNA: TGTGCCAGCAGCGTAGCTACGCTAGCGGGGGCGAACACCGGGGAGCTGTTTTTT
CDR3 protein: CASSVATLAGANTGELFF

D gene: -
clone size: -
J gene: TRBJ1-4
V gene: TRBV7-9
CDR3 DNA: TGTGCCAGCAGCGCAGGACAGAATGAAAAACTGTTTTTT
CDR3 protein: CASSAGQNEKLFF

D gene: TRBD2
clone size: many
J gene: TRBJ2-1
V gene: TRBV7-9
CDR3 DNA: TGTGCCAGCAGCCCCCCGCCACTAGCGGGCGATTACAATGAGCAGTTCTTC
CDR3 protein: CASSPPPLAGDYNEQFF

D gene: -
clone size: many
J gene: TRBJ2-7
V gene: TRBV7-6
CDR3 DNA: TGTGCCAGCAGCAAACAGGGCTACGAGCAGTACTTC
CDR3 protein: CASSKQGYEQYF